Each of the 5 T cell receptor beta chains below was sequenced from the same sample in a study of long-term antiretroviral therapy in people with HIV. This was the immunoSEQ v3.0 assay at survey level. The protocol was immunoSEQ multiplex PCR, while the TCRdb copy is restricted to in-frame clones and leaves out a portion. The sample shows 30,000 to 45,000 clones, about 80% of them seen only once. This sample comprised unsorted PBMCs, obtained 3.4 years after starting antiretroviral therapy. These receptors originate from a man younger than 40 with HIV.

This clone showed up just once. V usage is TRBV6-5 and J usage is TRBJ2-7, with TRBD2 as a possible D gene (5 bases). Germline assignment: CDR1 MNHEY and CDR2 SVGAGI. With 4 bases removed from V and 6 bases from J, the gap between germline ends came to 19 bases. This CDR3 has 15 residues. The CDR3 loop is CASSLDTALRAEQYF. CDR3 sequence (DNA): TGTGCCAGCAGTTTAGATACCGCCTTGAGGGCCGAGCAGTACTTC.

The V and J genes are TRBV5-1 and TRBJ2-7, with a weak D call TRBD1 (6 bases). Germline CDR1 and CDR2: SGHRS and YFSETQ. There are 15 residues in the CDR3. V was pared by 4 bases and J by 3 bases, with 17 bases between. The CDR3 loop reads CASSLGLTGIYEQYF. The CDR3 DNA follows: TGCGCCAGCAGCCTGGGGTTAACAGGGATCTACGAGCAGTACTTC.

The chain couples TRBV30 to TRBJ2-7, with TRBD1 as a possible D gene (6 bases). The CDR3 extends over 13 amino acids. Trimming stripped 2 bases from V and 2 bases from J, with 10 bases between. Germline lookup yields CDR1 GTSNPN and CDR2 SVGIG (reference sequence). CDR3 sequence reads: CAWSSTGTYEQYF. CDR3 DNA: TGTGCCTGGAGTAGCACAGGGACCTACGAGCAGTACTTC.

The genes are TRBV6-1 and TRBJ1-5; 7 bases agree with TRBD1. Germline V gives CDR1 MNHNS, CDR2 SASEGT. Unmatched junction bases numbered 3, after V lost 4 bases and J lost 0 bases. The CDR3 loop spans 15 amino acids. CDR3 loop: CASSGGTVSNQPQHF. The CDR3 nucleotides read TGTGCCAGCAGTGGGGGGACAGTTAGCAATCAGCCCCAGCATTTT.

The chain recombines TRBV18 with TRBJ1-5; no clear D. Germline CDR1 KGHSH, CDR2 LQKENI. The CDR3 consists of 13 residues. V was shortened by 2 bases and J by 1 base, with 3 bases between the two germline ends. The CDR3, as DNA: TGTGCCAGCTCACCAGACAGCAATCAGCCCCAGCATTTT. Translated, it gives CASSPDSNQPQHF.